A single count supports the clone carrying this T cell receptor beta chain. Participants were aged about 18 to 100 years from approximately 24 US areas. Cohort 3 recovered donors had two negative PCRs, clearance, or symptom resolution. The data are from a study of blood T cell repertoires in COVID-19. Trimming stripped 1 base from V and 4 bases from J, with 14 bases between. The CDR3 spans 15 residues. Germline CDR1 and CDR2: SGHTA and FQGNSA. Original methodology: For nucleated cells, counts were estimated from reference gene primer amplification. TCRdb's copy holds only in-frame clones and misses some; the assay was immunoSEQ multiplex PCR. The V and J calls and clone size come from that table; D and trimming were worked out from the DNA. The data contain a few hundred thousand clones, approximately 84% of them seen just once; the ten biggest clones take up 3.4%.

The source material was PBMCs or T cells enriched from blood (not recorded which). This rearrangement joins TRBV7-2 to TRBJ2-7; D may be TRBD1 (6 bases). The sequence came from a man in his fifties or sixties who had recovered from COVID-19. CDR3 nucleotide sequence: TGTGCCAGCAGCTTAGTGGGGGCAGACAGATACGAGCAGTACTTC. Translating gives CASSLVGADRYEQYF.